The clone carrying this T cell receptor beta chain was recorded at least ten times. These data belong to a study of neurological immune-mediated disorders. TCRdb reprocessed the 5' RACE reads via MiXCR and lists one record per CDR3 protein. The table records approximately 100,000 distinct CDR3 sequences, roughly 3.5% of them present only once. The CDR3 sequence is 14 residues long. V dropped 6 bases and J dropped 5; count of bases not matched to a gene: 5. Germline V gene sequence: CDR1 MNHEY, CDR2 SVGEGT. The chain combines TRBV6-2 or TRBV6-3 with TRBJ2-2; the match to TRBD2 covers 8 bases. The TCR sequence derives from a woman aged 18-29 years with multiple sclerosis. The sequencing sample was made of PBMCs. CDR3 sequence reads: CASSSGTRTGELFF. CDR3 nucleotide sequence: TGTGCCAGCAGCTCCGGGACTAGGACCGGGGAGCTGTTTTTT.